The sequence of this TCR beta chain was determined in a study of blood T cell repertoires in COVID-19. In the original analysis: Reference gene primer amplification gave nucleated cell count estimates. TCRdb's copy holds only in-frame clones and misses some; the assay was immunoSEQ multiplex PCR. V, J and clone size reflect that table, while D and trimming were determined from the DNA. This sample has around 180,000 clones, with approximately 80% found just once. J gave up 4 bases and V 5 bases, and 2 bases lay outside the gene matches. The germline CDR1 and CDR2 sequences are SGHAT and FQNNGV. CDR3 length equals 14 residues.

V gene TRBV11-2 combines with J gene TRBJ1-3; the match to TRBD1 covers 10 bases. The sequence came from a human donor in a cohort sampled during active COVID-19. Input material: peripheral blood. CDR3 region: CASSATGGGNTIYF. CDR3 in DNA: TGTGCCAGCAGCGCGACAGGGGGCGGAAACACCATATATTTT.